This T cell receptor beta chain was identified during a study of blood T cell repertoires in COVID-19. Germline-derived CDR1 and CDR2 are MNHNY and SVGAGI (reference sequence). The J segment lost 5 bases and the V segment lost 5 bases, leaving 8 bases of the junction unmatched. The CDR3 sequence is 17 residues long. Authors' data handling: Estimation of nucleated cell counts relied on the amplification of reference gene primers. This table comes from immunoSEQ multiplex PCR, and its TCRdb copy is limited to in-frame clones, with some not included. The V and J calls and clone size are taken from that table; D and trimming were inferred from the DNA. The profile shows some 220,000 clones, 85% of them singletons.

This clonotype originated in a man aged 45-65 years with COVID-19, enrolled during active disease. Sequencing was carried out using peripheral blood. This chain joins TRBV6-6 and TRBJ2-5; 16 nucleotides match TRBD2. The CDR3 region has the DNA TGTGCCAGCAGTCCAGGGACTAGCGGGGGGGCGGTGGAGACCCAGTACTTC. It encodes CASSPGTSGGAVETQYF.